The 27 T cell receptor beta chains presented below share a single source sample, sequenced in a study of T cells in Graves' hyperthyroidism and ophthalmopathy. Amplified regions were TCR beta CDR3 sequences from RNA transcripts. The HTBI primer set drove a first-round RT-PCR of the TCR CDR3. Via MiXCR, TCRdb re-called the multiplex PCR reads, giving one row per CDR3 protein. The table records 530,000 or so distinct CDR3 sequences, roughly a quarter of them present only once. The sequenced sample was blood. The receptors stem from a woman in her twenties or thirties with Graves' ophthalmopathy.

This clonotype has at least ten counts. The CDR3 sequence: CATRSTRAGEQYF. The CDR3 region has the DNA TGTGCCACTCGATCGACCAGGGCCGGCGAGCAGTACTTC. The V gene is TRBV2, the J gene TRBJ2-7; TRBD1 is a possible D gene (5 bases). The V gene lost 10 bases and the J gene lost 6 bases, with 19 bases spanning the gap. Germline values: CDR1 SNHLY, CDR2 FYNNEI. The CDR3 has 13 residues.

This clonotype was found a few times. This sequence joins TRBV5-1 and TRBJ1-1; maybe TRBD1 (5 bases). The CDR3 totals 14 residues. The V gene's germline CDR1 is SGHRS and CDR2 YFSETQ. The V end lost 0 bases, the J end lost 7 bases, and 13 bases lay between the germline ends. CDR3 region: CASSLAQGRDEAFF. CDR3 in DNA: TGCGCCAGCAGCTTGGCCCAGGGAAGGGATGAAGCTTTCTTT.

The gene calls are TRBV6-1 and TRBJ2-7; D is perhaps TRBD1 (6 bases). The V and J ends lost 6 bases and 1 base respectively, with 13 bases between them. The germline V gene encodes CDR1 MNHNS and CDR2 SASEGT. CDR3 length: 14 amino acids. The CDR3 loop is CASSLETGSYEQYF. The DNA for the CDR3 is TGTGCCAGCAGCCTAGAGACAGGATCCTACGAGCAGTACTTC.

This clonotype was observed a handful of times. This chain joins TRBV28 and TRBJ2-7; no clear D. V lost 8 bases and J 3 bases, leaving 14 bases between the germline ends. This CDR3 spans 13 amino acids. Germline CDR1 is MDHEN and CDR2 is SYDVKM. The CDR3 here is CASGSPPGYEQYF. The DNA of the CDR3 is TGTGCCAGCGGCTCCCCCCCAGGCTACGAGCAGTACTTC. The full variable domain, in which reference TRBV28 and TRBJ2-7 provide the parts outside the CDR3, is DVKVTQSSRYLVKRTGEKVFLECVQDMDHENMFWYRQDPGLGLRLIYFSYDVKMKEKGDIPEGYSVSREKKERFSLILESASTNQTSMYLCASGSPPGYEQYFGPGTRLTVT.

The chain uses TRBV4-2 and TRBJ2-5; 8 bases align to TRBD2. The CDR3 sequence is 15 residues long. J lost 1 base, V lost 3 bases, and 4 bases had no gene match. CDR1 and CDR2 from the germline V gene are LGHNA and YNFKEQ. The CDR3 bases are TGTGCCAGCAGCCAGTCCACTAGCGGCCAAGAGACCCAGTACTTC. It specifies CASSQSTSGQETQYF.

This clonotype was counted ten times or more. This rearrangement joins TRBV6-1 to TRBJ1-5; 8 positions match TRBD1. Germline V gene data show CDR1 as MNHNS and CDR2 as SASEGT. With 4 bases clipped from V and 5 bases from J, the junction kept 4 bases outside the gene matches. CDR3 size: 14 residues. The DNA for the CDR3 is TGTGCCAGCAGTGGGGTCAGGGGGCATCAGCCCCAGCATTTT. This codes for CASSGVRGHQPQHF.

This clonotype was seen a handful of times. This chain links TRBV6-5 with TRBJ2-7; TRBD1 matches 8 bases. Per germline, CDR1 MNHEY and CDR2 SVGAGI. There are 14 residues in the CDR3. Trimming at V came to 4 bases and at J to 4 bases, leaving 6 bases not matched to a gene. The CDR3 region is CASSSRDRKYEQYF. The CDR3 DNA reads TGTGCCAGCAGTTCCCGGGACAGGAAATACGAGCAGTACTTC.

The V and J genes are TRBV12-3 or TRBV12-4 and TRBJ1-3; no reliable D call. There are 15 residues in the CDR3. Deletions cut 8 bases from V and 0 bases from J, with 14 bases between. The CDR3 region is CASPSPPDSGNTIYF. Here the CDR3 DNA reads TGTGCCAGCCCTTCCCCCCCTGACTCTGGAAACACCATATATTTT.

Many counts were recorded for this clonotype. The gene calls are TRBV29-1 and TRBJ1-2; 7 nucleotides line up with TRBD1. The germline V gene encodes CDR1 SQVTM and CDR2 ANQGSEA. The CDR3 contains 13 residues. V shed 3 bases and J 3 bases; nucleotides not matched to a gene: 4. DNA of the CDR3: TGCAGCGTTGATGGACAGGCTTACTATGGCTACACCTTC. It is translated as CSVDGQAYYGYTF.

In its sample, this clonotype was seen a few times. The chain has TRBV28 and TRBJ1-2; 9 bases align to TRBD1. The CDR3 is 14 amino acids. Germline assignment: CDR1 MDHEN and CDR2 SYDVKM. The ends lost 5 bases at V and 5 bases at J; junction bases unmatched: 6. The CDR3 sequence is CASSRQGVGYGYTF. CDR3 DNA: TGTGCCAGCAGTCGACAGGGGGTGGGGTATGGCTACACCTTC.

There are many counts of this clonotype. The J gene is TRBJ2-5, the V gene TRBV11-1, with 9 nucleotides matching TRBD2. V shed 1 base, J shed 5 bases, and the junction held 11 bases outside the gene matches. Looked up from germline, CDR1 is SGHAT and CDR2 is FQDESV (reference sequence). The CDR3 is 17 residues long. The CDR3 spells CASSLVYGLAYAETQYF. In DNA form, the CDR3 reads TGTGCCAGCAGCTTAGTCTACGGACTAGCGTATGCGGAGACCCAGTACTTC.

V and J are TRBV3-1 and TRBJ1-6; D is ambiguous. The germline V and J ends were trimmed by 4 bases and 6 bases, with 16 bases remaining between them. Germline V gene data show CDR1 as LGHDT and CDR2 as YNNKEL (reference sequence). There are 16 residues in the CDR3. The CDR3 sequence is CASSPTGRRSNSPLHF. The CDR3 DNA is TGTGCCAGCAGCCCGACGGGTCGAAGGAGTAATTCACCCCTCCACTTT.

A note on this clonotype: A much larger clone differs by one base, so this may be a read error. The V call is TRBV20-1, the J call TRBJ2-7; 10 nucleotides align to TRBD2. Germline CDR1 is DFQATT and CDR2 is SNEGSKA (reference sequence). V dropped 3 bases and J dropped 3; count of bases not matched to a gene: 11. This CDR3 is built from 16 residues. CDR3 residues: CSARPHGLAEVYEQYF. The CDR3 DNA reads as TGCAGTGCTAGGCCTCACGGACTAGCGGAAGTCTACGAGCAGTACTTC.

This clonotype has ten or more counts. The V gene is TRBV7-2, the J gene TRBJ2-6; D is ambiguous. The CDR3 length is 15 residues. The V gene's germline CDR1 is SGHTA and CDR2 FQGNSA. The ends were cut back, 1 base at V and 2 bases at J, with 6 bases in the middle. The CDR3 loop reads CASSLDATGANVLTF. For the CDR3, the DNA is TGTGCCAGCAGCTTAGACGCGACTGGGGCCAACGTCCTGACTTTC.

This clonotype was found many times. The rearrangement joins TRBV6-1 to TRBJ2-7, with 11 bases fitting TRBD1. Germline CDR1 is MNHNS and CDR2 is SASEGT. The junction had 16 bases not matched to a gene; V was cut back by 7 bases and J by 11 bases. The CDR3 is made up of 15 amino acids. The CDR3 DNA reads TGTGCCAGCACCACTGGGGGGACAGGGGGTCAAGCGGAGTACTTC. As protein: CASTTGGTGGQAEYF.

J is TRBJ1-2 and V is TRBV27, with D perhaps matching TRBD1 (5 bases). In germline, CDR1 is MNHEY, CDR2 SMNVEV (reference sequence). The CDR3 extends over 14 amino acids. V was clipped by 5 bases and J by 4 bases, with 14 bases between them. As DNA, the CDR3 is TGTGCCAGCAGTCATCGACAGCTGCCCTATGGCTACACCTTC. It is translated as CASSHRQLPYGYTF.

V and J are TRBV6-5 and TRBJ1-6; D gene ambiguous. This CDR3 comprises 13 residues. Germline-derived CDR1 and CDR2 are MNHEY and SVGAGI. Trimming removed 0 bases from V and 8 bases from J, with 5 bases in between. The CDR3 DNA is TGTGCCAGCAGTTACTCAAGGGATTCACCCCTCCACTTT. Protein sequence: CASSYSRDSPLHF.

The chain links TRBV5-1 to TRBJ1-3; 7 nucleotides match TRBD1. The CDR3 consists of 15 residues. Germline CDR1 and CDR2: SGHRS and YFSETQ. V gave up 3 bases and J gave up 7 bases; unmatched junction bases: 10. Here the CDR3 DNA reads TGCGCCAGCAGCTCGGGGACAGCTCTGGAGAACACCATATATTTT. Translation: CASSSGTALENTIYF.

This clonotype was counted many times. The CDR3 sequence: CASTPDITAFYGYTF. CDR3 nucleotide sequence: TGTGCCAGCACCCCGGACATAACGGCGTTCTATGGCTACACCTTC. The chain couples TRBV5-6 to TRBJ1-2; D possibly corresponds to TRBD1 (5 bases). CDR3 length equals 15 residues. CDR1 is SGHDT, CDR2 YYEEEE, per germline. Between the trimmed V and J ends, which lost 6 bases and 4 bases, there was a span of 19 bases.

This clonotype showed up just a few times. The chain employs TRBV30 and TRBJ1-1; TRBD1 is a possible D gene (6 bases). CDR3 length equals 13 residues. CDR1 and CDR2 from the germline V gene are GTSNPN and SVGIG (reference sequence). The V and J ends lost 0 bases and 5 bases respectively, with 10 bases between them. CDR3 nucleotides: TGTGCCTGGAGTGTACAGGGAAGAACTGAAGCTTTCTTT. Protein sequence: CAWSVQGRTEAFF.

In its sample, this clonotype was seen many times. J is TRBJ2-7 and V is TRBV20-1; 10 nucleotides line up with TRBD1. CDR3 size: 16 residues. The germline V gene encodes CDR1 DFQATT and CDR2 SNEGSKA (reference sequence). With V trimmed by 0 bases and J by 3 bases, 8 bases remained unmatched. The CDR3 sequence: CSARDTRTGGIYEQYF. Written as DNA, the CDR3 is TGCAGTGCTAGAGATACCCGGACAGGGGGGATCTACGAGCAGTACTTC.

This clonotype was seen only a few times. J is TRBJ2-7 and V is TRBV5-1, with D maybe TRBD1 (6 bases). V was shortened by 3 bases and J by 1 base, with 11 bases between the two germline ends. CDR1 SGHRS and CDR2 YFSETQ come from the germline V gene. The CDR3 spans 14 residues. In DNA form, the CDR3 reads TGCGCCAGCAGCTCAGCCCAGGGGTCCTACGAGCAGTACTTC. It yields the protein CASSSAQGSYEQYF.

This clonotype was recorded many times. This chain links TRBV6-5 with TRBJ1-1, with D unclear. The CDR3 sequence is 14 residues long. The V gene's germline CDR1 is MNHEY and CDR2 SVGAGI. With 0 bases removed from V and 4 bases from J, the gap between germline ends came to 9 bases. The chain's CDR3 is CASSYSSPGTEAFF. The CDR3 DNA follows: TGTGCCAGCAGTTACTCGAGCCCGGGCACTGAAGCTTTCTTT.

This clonotype was seen a few times. The rearrangement links TRBV7-8 to TRBJ1-5; the D gene is possibly TRBD1 (5 bases). Trimming took off 5 bases at V and 2 bases at J, with 19 bases between the two ends. CDR3 length: 17 amino acids. Germline-derived CDR1 and CDR2 are SGHVS and FQNEAQ. The CDR3 spells CASSLLPGQAGNQPQHF. In nucleotides, the CDR3 is TGTGCCAGCAGCCTCCTCCCGGGGCAGGCCGGCAATCAGCCCCAGCATTTT.

The chain uses TRBV11-1 and TRBJ2-5; a weak D match, TRBD2 (6 bases). The V gene lost 2 bases and the J gene lost 4 bases, with 8 bases spanning the gap. The CDR3 is 13 amino acids. Germline V gives CDR1 SGHAT, CDR2 FQDESV (reference sequence). DNA of the CDR3: TGTGCCAGCAGCTTACTGGGGGGAGAGACCCAGTACTTC. This encodes CASSLLGGETQYF.

This chain's CDR3 is CASRPSLPPPQQYF. The CDR3 DNA reads as TGCGCCAGCAGACCCAGCCTGCCTCCTCCCCAGCAGTACTTC. The rearrangement uses TRBV5-1 and TRBJ2-7; D gene uncertain. Germline V CDR1 and CDR2: SGHRS, YFSETQ. CDR3 length: 14 amino acids. Trimming stripped 5 bases from V and 8 bases from J, with 20 bases between. Drawing the rest from reference TRBV5-1 and TRBJ2-7, the complete variable domain is KAGVTQTPRYLIKTRGQQVTLSCSPISGHRSVSWYQQTPGQGLQFLFEYFSETQRNKGNFPGRFSGRQFSNSRSEMNVSTLELGDSALYLCASRPSLPPPQQYFGPGTRLTVT.

This clonotype was detected ten times or more. The chain is built from TRBV5-1 and TRBJ2-2; D is undetermined. Trimming took off 2 bases at V and 3 bases at J, with 8 bases between the two ends. The CDR3 runs 14 residues. The germline V gene encodes CDR1 SGHRS and CDR2 YFSETQ. The CDR3 spells CASSLIEYTGELFF. In DNA, the CDR3 is TGCGCCAGCAGCTTAATAGAGTACACCGGGGAGCTGTTTTTT.